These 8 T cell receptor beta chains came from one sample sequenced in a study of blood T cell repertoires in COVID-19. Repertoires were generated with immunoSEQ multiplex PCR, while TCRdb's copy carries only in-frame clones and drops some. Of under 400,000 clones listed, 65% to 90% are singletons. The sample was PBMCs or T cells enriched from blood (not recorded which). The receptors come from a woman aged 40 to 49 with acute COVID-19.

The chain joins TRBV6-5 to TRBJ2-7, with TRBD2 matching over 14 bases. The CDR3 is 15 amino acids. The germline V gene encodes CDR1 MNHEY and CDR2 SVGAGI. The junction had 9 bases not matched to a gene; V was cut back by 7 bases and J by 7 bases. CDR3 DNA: TGTGCCAGCACCGGACGACTAGCGGGAGGGTCAGAGCAGTACTTC. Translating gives CASTGRLAGGSEQYF.

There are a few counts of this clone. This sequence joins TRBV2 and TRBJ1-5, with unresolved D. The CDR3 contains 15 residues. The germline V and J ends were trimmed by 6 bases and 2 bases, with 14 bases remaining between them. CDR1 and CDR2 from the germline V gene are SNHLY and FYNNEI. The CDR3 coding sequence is TGTGCCAGCAGGGCCCGACTTGCTGGCAATCAGCCCCAGCATTTT. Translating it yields CASRARLAGNQPQHF. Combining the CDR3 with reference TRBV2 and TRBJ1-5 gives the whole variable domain EPEVTQTPSHQVTQMGQEVILRCVPISNHLYFYWYRQILGQKVEFLVSFYNNEISEKSEIFDDQFSVERPDGSNFTLKIRSTKLEDSAMYFCASRARLAGNQPQHFGDGTRLSIL.

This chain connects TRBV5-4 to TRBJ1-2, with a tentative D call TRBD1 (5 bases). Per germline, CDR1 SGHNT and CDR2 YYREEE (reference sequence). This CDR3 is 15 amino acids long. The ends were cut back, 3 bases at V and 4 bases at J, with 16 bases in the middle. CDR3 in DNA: TGTGCCAGCAGCTGGCTCACGGGGGGAACCTATGGCTACACCTTC. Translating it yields CASSWLTGGTYGYTF.

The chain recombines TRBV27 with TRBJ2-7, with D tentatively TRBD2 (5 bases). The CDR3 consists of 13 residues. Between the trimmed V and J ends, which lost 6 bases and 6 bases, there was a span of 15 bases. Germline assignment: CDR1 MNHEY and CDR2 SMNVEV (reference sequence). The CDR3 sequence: CASSPRKAGEQYF. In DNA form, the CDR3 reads TGTGCCAGCAGCCCTAGGAAGGCGGGCGAGCAGTACTTC.

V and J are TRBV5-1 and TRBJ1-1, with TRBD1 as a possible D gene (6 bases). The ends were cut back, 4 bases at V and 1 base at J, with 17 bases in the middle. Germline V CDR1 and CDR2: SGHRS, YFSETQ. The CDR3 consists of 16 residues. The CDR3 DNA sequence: TGCGCCAGCAGCCTGAGGGGAGAAGGGGGGAACACTGAAGCTTTCTTT. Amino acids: CASSLRGEGGNTEAFF.

The CDR3 reads CASSQATGPGNIQYF. CDR3 coding DNA: TGCGCCAGCAGCCAAGCCACAGGGCCGGGGAACATTCAGTACTTC. This sequence joins TRBV4-3 and TRBJ2-4, with D tentatively TRBD1 (6 bases). Per the germline V gene, CDR1 is LGHNA and CDR2 is YSLEER. Trimming shortened V by 1 base and J by 7 bases, and 14 bases separated the two germline ends. CDR3 size: 15 residues.

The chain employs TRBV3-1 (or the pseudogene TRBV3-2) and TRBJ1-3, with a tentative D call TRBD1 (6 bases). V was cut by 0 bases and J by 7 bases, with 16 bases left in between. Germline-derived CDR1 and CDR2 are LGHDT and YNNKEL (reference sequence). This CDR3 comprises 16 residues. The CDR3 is CASSQEFQTGRNTIYF. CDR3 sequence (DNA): TGTGCCAGCAGCCAAGAGTTTCAGACAGGCCGGAACACCATATATTTT.

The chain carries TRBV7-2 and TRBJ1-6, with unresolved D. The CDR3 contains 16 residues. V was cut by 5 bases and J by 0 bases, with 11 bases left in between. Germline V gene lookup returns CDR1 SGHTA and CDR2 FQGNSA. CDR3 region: CASSQTPSSYNSPLHF. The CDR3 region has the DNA TGTGCCAGCAGCCAGACTCCAAGCTCCTATAATTCACCCCTCCACTTT.